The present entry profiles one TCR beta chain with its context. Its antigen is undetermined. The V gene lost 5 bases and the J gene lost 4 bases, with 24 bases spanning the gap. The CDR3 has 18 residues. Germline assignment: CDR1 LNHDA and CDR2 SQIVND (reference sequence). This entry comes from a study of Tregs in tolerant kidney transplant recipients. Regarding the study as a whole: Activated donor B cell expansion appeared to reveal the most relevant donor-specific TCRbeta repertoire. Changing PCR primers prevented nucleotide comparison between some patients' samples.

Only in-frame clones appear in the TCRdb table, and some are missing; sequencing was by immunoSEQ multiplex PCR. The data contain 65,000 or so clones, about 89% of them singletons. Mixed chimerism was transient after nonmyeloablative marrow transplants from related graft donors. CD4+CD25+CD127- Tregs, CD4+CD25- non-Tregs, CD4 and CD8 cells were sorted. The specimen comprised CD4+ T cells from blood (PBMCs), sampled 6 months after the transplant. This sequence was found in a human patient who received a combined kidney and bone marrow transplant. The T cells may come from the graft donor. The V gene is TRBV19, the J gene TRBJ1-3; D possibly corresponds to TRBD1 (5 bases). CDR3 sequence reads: CASSAKVAGTSKGNTIYF. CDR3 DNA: TGTGCCAGTAGTGCTAAGGTCGCCGGGACTTCTAAAGGAAACACCATATATTTT. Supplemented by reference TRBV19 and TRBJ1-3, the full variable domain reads DGGITQSPKYLFRKEGQNVTLSCEQNLNHDAMYWYRQDPGQGLRLIYYSQIVNDFQKGDIAEGYSVSREKKESFPLTVTSAQKNPTAFYLCASSAKVAGTSKGNTIYFGEGSWLTVV.